This TCR beta chain appears in the sequencing data of a study of cytotoxic CD8 clonotypes in ibrutinib-treated CLL. The repertoire was sequenced with immunoSEQ multiplex PCR; TCRdb's copy has only in-frame clones and lacks some. The table records about 300,000 clones, 67% of them present only once. In germline, CDR1 is SEHNR, CDR2 FQNEAQ (reference sequence). The V gene end was trimmed by 1 base and the J gene end by 3 bases; junction bases not matched to a gene: 3. The CDR3 has 14 amino acids. In this sample, this clone turned up a few times. The V and J genes are TRBV7-9 and TRBJ2-7, with 7 bases matching TRBD1. The receptor was isolated from a human donor with chronic lymphocytic leukemia. Sequencing used PBMCs, obtained after 36 months of ibrutinib treatment. CDR3 sequence: CASSLEGQFYEQYF. The CDR3 bases are TGTGCCAGCAGCTTAGAGGGACAGTTCTACGAGCAGTACTTC.